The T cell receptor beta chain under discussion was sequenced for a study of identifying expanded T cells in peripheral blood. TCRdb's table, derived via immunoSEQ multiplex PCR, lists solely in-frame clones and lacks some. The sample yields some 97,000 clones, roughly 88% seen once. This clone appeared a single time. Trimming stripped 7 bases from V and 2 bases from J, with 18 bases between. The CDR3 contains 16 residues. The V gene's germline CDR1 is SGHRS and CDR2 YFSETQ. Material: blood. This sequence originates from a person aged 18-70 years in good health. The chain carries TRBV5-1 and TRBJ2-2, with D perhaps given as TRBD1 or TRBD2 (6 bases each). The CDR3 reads CASLPKGGQNTGELFF. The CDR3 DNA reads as TGCGCCAGCCTACCCAAGGGGGGACAAAACACCGGGGAGCTGTTTTTT.